The 3 T cell receptor beta chains below were found in one sample sequenced in a study of regulatory and conventional T cells in RAG deficiency. The protocol was immunoSEQ multiplex PCR, while the TCRdb copy is restricted to in-frame clones and leaves out a portion. This table holds some 7,700 clones, around 93% found once. Regulatory T cells were sorted from blood as CD4+ CD25-high CD127-low cells. This same sample was also part of a study on regulatory T cells. Turning to that study: Primers: 52 TRBV forward and 13 TRBJ reverse.

The sequencing input was CD127- CD25+ CD4+ Tregs sorted from blood. These receptors were taken from a human donor in good health.

V is TRBV4-1 and J is TRBJ2-7; D gene ambiguous. The V end was cut by 0 bases, the J end by 5 bases, with 20 bases between. There are 17 residues in the CDR3. In germline, CDR1 is MGHRA, CDR2 YSYEKL. In DNA form, the CDR3 reads TGCGCCAGCAGCCAAGATCTCCGCTTCATAACACGGGACGAGCAGTACTTC. Translated: CASSQDLRFITRDEQYF.

The chain combines TRBV4-1 with TRBJ2-7; 10 bases agree with TRBD1. CDR1 and CDR2 from the germline V gene are MGHRA and YSYEKL. V lost 4 bases and J lost 4; bases outside the gene matches: 7. The CDR3 covers 15 residues. CDR3 in amino acids: CASSPPLDRGYEQYF. The CDR3 coding sequence is TGCGCCAGCAGCCCGCCTTTGGACAGGGGGTACGAGCAGTACTTC.

This chain links TRBV7-9 with TRBJ2-7; weak D call: TRBD2 (5 bases). Germline CDR1 and CDR2: SEHNR and FQNEAQ (reference sequence). V dropped 5 bases and J dropped 5 bases, with 16 bases sitting between them. The CDR3 has 14 residues. Here the CDR3 reads CASSMAGFRNEQYF. Written as DNA, the CDR3 is TGTGCCAGCAGCATGGCGGGTTTTAGGAACGAGCAGTACTTC.